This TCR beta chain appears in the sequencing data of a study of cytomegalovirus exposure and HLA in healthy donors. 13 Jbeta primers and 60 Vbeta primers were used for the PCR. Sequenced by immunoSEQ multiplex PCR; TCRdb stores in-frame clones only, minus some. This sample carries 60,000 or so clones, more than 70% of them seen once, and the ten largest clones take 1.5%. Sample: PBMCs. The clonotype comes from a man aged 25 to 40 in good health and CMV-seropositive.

The CDR3 spells CASSEAEGLPPYNEQFF. The CDR3 DNA is TGTGCCAGCAGTGAAGCGGAAGGACTCCCGCCCTACAATGAGCAGTTCTTC. The gene calls are TRBV2 and TRBJ2-1; maybe TRBD2 (5 bases). Germline CDR1 reads SNHLY; CDR2 reads FYNNEI. The CDR3 sequence is 17 residues long. V was pared by 0 bases and J by 2 bases, with 14 bases between.